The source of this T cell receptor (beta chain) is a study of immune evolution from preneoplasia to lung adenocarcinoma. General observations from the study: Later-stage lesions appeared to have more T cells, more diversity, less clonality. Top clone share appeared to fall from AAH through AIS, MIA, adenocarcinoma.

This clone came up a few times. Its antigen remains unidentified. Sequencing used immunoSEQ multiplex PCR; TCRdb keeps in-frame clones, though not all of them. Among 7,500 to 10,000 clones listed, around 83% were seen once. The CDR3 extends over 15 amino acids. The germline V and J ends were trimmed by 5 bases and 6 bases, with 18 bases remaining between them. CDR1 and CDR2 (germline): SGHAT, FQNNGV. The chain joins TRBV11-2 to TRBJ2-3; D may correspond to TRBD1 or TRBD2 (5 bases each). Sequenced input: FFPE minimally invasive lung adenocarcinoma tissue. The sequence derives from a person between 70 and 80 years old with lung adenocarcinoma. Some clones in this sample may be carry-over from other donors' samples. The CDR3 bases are TGTGCCAGCAGCCCCCGGCTCCTAGAGGGGGATACGCAGTATTTT. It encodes CASSPRLLEGDTQYF.